This is a list of T cell receptor beta chains from one sample in a study of response to subunit inactivated influenza vaccine. One entry per CDR3 protein results from TCRdb running MiXCR on the RT-PCR reads. Here the sample spans under 550,000 distinct CDR3 sequences, approximately 6.9% being singletons. The sequencing used PBMCs from blood, collected less than 30 months after vaccination. The receptors were sampled from a man aged 45 to 75 who received an inactivated influenza vaccine. Both conserved end residues are part of each CDR3. A D gene is named only where the DNA matches it firmly. Where a row states a size, it is once, few, many or the class of an expanded clone; other rows omit it.

size: few; J: TRBJ1-2; V: TRBV11-2; length: 11; D: TRBD1; CDR3: CASSLAGGATF; DNA: TGTGCCAGCAGCTTAGCAGGGGGAGCTACCTTC
size: many; J: TRBJ2-5; V: TRBV4-2; length: 13; D: NA; CDR3: CASSQDRAETQYF; DNA: TGTGCCAGCAGCCAAGATCGGGCAGAGACCCAGTACTTC
size: NA; J: TRBJ2-1; V: TRBV11-2; length: 13; D: TRBD2; CDR3: CASRSGRYNEQFF; DNA: TGTGCCAGCAGGAGCGGGAGGTACAATGAGCAGTTCTTC
size: few; J: TRBJ2-5; V: TRBV20-1; length: 13; D: NA; CDR3: CSAEPGHGRAQYF; DNA: TGCAGTGCGGAACCGGGACACGGAAGGGCCCAGTACTTC
size: few; J: TRBJ2-2; V: TRBV20-1; length: 15; D: TRBD2; CDR3: CSANLAGSNTGELFF; DNA: TGCAGTGCTAACCTAGCGGGGTCGAACACCGGGGAGCTGTTTTTT
size: NA; J: TRBJ2-3; V: TRBV20-1; length: 15; D: NA; CDR3: CSAVDRRGSTDTQYF; DNA: TGCAGTGCGGTGGACAGAAGGGGTAGCACAGATACGCAGTATTTT
size: NA; J: TRBJ2-7; V: TRBV27; length: 14; D: NA; CDR3: CASSFFRRGYEQYF; DNA: TGTGCCAGCAGTTTCTTCCGTAGGGGCTACGAGCAGTACTTC
size: many; J: TRBJ2-1; V: TRBV29-1; length: 11; D: NA; CDR3: CSVGTYNEQFF; DNA: TGCAGCGTGGGGACTTACAATGAGCAGTTCTTC
size: many; J: TRBJ2-1; V: TRBV28; length: 15; D: TRBD2; CDR3: CASSLASGSYNEQFF; DNA: TGTGCCAGCAGTTTAGCTAGCGGTTCCTACAATGAGCAGTTCTTC
size: NA; J: TRBJ2-5; V: TRBV20-1; length: 15; D: TRBD2; CDR3: CSVNPSERDVETQYF; DNA: TGCAGTGTCAATCCTTCGGAGCGGGATGTGGAGACCCAGTACTTC
size: many; J: TRBJ2-5; V: TRBV20-1; length: 14; D: NA; CDR3: CSAHPQGLRETQYF; DNA: TGCAGTGCTCACCCCCAGGGGCTCCGAGAGACCCAGTACTTC
size: many; J: TRBJ2-3; V: TRBV5-5; length: 15; D: TRBD1; CDR3: CASSVGTDRTDTQYF; DNA: TGTGCCAGCAGCGTAGGGACAGACCGCACAGATACGCAGTATTTT
size: NA; J: TRBJ2-7; V: TRBV5-1; length: 16; D: NA; CDR3: CASSGLGGRGSYEQYF; DNA: TGCGCCAGCAGCGGCCTGGGGGGCAGGGGGTCCTACGAGCAGTACTTC
size: many; J: TRBJ2-2; V: TRBV28; length: 16; D: TRBD1; CDR3: CASSSTGTGRTGELFF; DNA: TGTGCCAGCAGTTCCACCGGGACAGGGCGCACCGGGGAGCTGTTTTTT
size: NA; J: TRBJ2-1; V: TRBV20-1; length: 15; D: NA; CDR3: CSANHFRIRVNEQFF; DNA: TGCAGTGCTAACCATTTCAGGATAAGGGTCAATGAGCAGTTCTTC
size: NA; J: TRBJ2-3; V: TRBV29-1; length: 14; D: NA; CDR3: CSVSLRGATDTQYF; DNA: TGCAGCGTTTCACTTCGGGGGGCGACAGATACGCAGTATTTT
size: few; J: TRBJ2-4; V: TRBV27; length: 15; D: NA; CDR3: CASSNTGRAKNIQYF; DNA: TGTGCCAGCAGTAACACAGGGAGAGCCAAAAACATTCAGTACTTC
size: few; J: TRBJ2-1; V: TRBV25-1; length: 14; D: NA; CDR3: CASSEFGSINEQFF; DNA: TGTGCCAGCAGTGAATTTGGCAGCATCAATGAGCAGTTCTTC